Listed here are 20 T cell receptor beta chains from one sample, sequenced in a study of T cell responses to AZD1222 COVID-19 vaccine. Profiled with immunoSEQ multiplex PCR; TCRdb holds only in-frame clones, not every one. The sample lists fewer than 90,000 clones, 85% to 90% seen once, with around 5.4% in the top ten. The sequences come from peripheral blood, collected 28 days after the second AZD1222 dose. These receptors came from an adult who received the AZD1222 COVID-19 vaccine.

The rearrangement uses TRBV28 and TRBJ1-2; D possibly corresponds to TRBD1 (5 bases). Trimming left V 7 bases short and J 8 bases short, with 29 bases between. Germline V CDR1 and CDR2: MDHEN, SYDVKM. CDR3 length equals 17 residues. CDR3 loop: CASTTSGQAKTDGGYTF. In nucleotides, the CDR3 is TGTGCCAGCACCACCTCGGGGCAGGCCAAAACCGACGGAGGCTACACCTTC.

This chain uses TRBV19 with TRBJ2-1; TRBD2 might be the D (5 bases). The germline V and J ends were trimmed by 3 bases and 8 bases, with 14 bases remaining between them. The CDR3 is 14 residues long. In germline, CDR1 is LNHDA, CDR2 SQIVND (reference sequence). The CDR3 is CASSIKASPYEQFF. In DNA form, the CDR3 reads TGTGCCAGTAGTATCAAGGCTAGCCCCTATGAGCAGTTCTTC.

The chain has TRBV7-3 and TRBJ2-3, with 13 bases fitting TRBD2. The CDR3 covers 17 residues. After removal of 2 bases from V and 4 bases from J, the junction contained 6 bases not matched to a gene. CDR1 is SGHTA and CDR2 is FQGTGA in the germline V gene. CDR3 sequence (DNA): TGTGCCAGCAGCTTATCGGGACTAGCGGGATCCCCAGATACGCAGTATTTT. Protein product: CASSLSGLAGSPDTQYF.

This clone turned up a few times. The rearrangement uses TRBV27 and TRBJ1-1; D call uncertain. V lost 0 bases to trimming and J lost 4 bases, with 3 bases between them. The CDR3 has 12 residues. The germline V gene has CDR1 MNHEY and CDR2 SMNVEV (reference sequence). CDR3 region: CASSLSGTEAFF. The CDR3 coding sequence is TGTGCCAGCAGTTTATCGGGCACTGAAGCTTTCTTT.

This clone was counted a few times. The chain links TRBV3-1 (or the pseudogene TRBV3-2) to TRBJ1-1; weak D call: TRBD1 (5 bases). V dropped 1 base and J dropped 7 bases, with 7 bases sitting between them. The V gene's germline CDR1 is LGHDT and CDR2 YNNKEL (reference sequence). The CDR3 extends over 12 amino acids. The chain's CDR3 is CASSQVGDEAFF. Written as DNA, the CDR3 is TGTGCCAGCAGCCAAGTGGGGGATGAAGCTTTCTTT.

This chain uses TRBV28 with TRBJ1-2; D is uncertain. The germline V gene encodes CDR1 MDHEN and CDR2 SYDVKM. V lost 7 bases, J lost 6 bases, and 15 bases lay in between. The CDR3 is 13 residues long. The CDR3 protein is CASTPLVGNGYTF. In DNA, the CDR3 is TGTGCCAGCACCCCCCTGGTTGGGAATGGCTACACCTTC.

The chain carries TRBV24-1 and TRBJ2-1; 11 bases fit TRBD2. V shed 1 base and J 7 bases; nucleotides not matched to a gene: 8. Germline CDR1 reads KGHDR; CDR2 reads SFDVKD. This CDR3 comprises 17 residues. The CDR3 DNA reads as TGTGCCACCAGTGATTTCGGGCTAGCGGGAGGAAAAAATGAGCAGTTCTTC. Amino acid sequence: CATSDFGLAGGKNEQFF.

This rearrangement joins TRBV25-1 to TRBJ2-7; D remains ambiguous. The CDR3 spans 15 residues. Trimming took off 3 bases at V and 2 bases at J, with 14 bases between the two ends. Germline values: CDR1 MGHDK, CDR2 SYGVNS. The CDR3, as DNA: TGTGCCAGCAGTGATACGGGCCGGGCCCCCTACGAGCAGTACTTC. Amino acid sequence: CASSDTGRAPYEQYF.

This chain joins TRBV4-2 and TRBJ1-4; 8 bases match TRBD1. The CDR3 is made up of 14 amino acids. The germline CDR1 and CDR2 sequences are LGHNA and YNFKEQ. Trimming removed 4 bases from V and 11 bases from J; junction bases left unmatched: 9. The CDR3 region is CASSRWTGTRKLFF. CDR3 sequence (DNA): TGTGCCAGCAGCCGATGGACAGGGACGCGGAAACTGTTTTTT.

The chain links TRBV6-2 or TRBV6-3 to TRBJ2-7; D is possibly TRBD2 (5 bases). CDR1 is MNHEY, CDR2 SVGEGT, per germline. This CDR3 has 14 amino acids. With 2 bases removed from V and 0 bases from J, the gap between germline ends came to 8 bases. CDR3 residues: CASSYGLGSYEQYF. DNA of the CDR3: TGTGCCAGCAGTTACGGACTGGGCTCCTACGAGCAGTACTTC.

This chain joins TRBV5-1 and TRBJ2-5; 13 nucleotides agree with TRBD2. Germline values: CDR1 SGHRS, CDR2 YFSETQ. This CDR3 is built from 16 residues. The V and J ends lost 3 bases and 4 bases, in that order; junction bases with no gene match: 6. The CDR3 nucleotides are TGCGCCAGCAGCTCCCCGACTAGCGGGGGGCCAGAGACCCAGTACTTC. This encodes CASSSPTSGGPETQYF.

CDR3 region: CASSLGGNPLEAFF. CDR3 in DNA: TGCGCCAGCAGCTTGGGGGGAAACCCCCTTGAAGCTTTCTTT. The chain couples TRBV5-1 to TRBJ1-1; D unresolved. CDR1 SGHRS and CDR2 YFSETQ come from the germline V gene. CDR3 length: 14 amino acids. V lost 0 bases to trimming and J lost 7 bases, with 13 bases between them.

J is TRBJ1-2 and V is TRBV30; TRBD1 agrees at 8 bases. V trimming: 4 bases; J trimming: 1 base; junction bases outside the gene matches: 8. Germline CDR1 reads GTSNPN; CDR2 reads SVGIG (reference sequence). The length of the CDR3 is 15 residues. The CDR3 DNA is TGTGCCTGGACTCGCCAGGGGGCGGGTAACTATGGCTACACCTTC. It translates to CAWTRQGAGNYGYTF.

The rearrangement links TRBV2 to TRBJ2-7; TRBD2 agrees at 7 bases. The germline V gene has CDR1 SNHLY and CDR2 FYNNEI. J gave up 4 bases and V 5 bases, and 11 bases lay outside the gene matches. CDR3 length: 15 residues. CDR3 sequence (DNA): TGTGCCAGCAGTTTACGGGGGAGCGGGGATTACGAGCAGTACTTC. Translation: CASSLRGSGDYEQYF.

This clone has just one count. The gene calls are TRBV5-1 and TRBJ2-1; 11 positions agree with TRBD2. This CDR3 has 16 amino acids. The germline CDR1 and CDR2 sequences are SGHRS and YFSETQ. V lost 0 bases, J lost 3 bases, and 2 bases stayed unmatched. CDR3 loop: CASSLASGGYYNEQFF. The CDR3 region has the DNA TGCGCCAGCAGCTTGGCTAGCGGGGGGTACTACAATGAGCAGTTCTTC.

The J gene is TRBJ2-7, the V gene TRBV6-5; unclear D gene. This CDR3 spans 13 amino acids. Germline CDR1 reads MNHEY; CDR2 reads SVGAGI. The ends were cut back, 6 bases at V and 0 bases at J, with 9 bases in the middle. CDR3 nucleotides: TGTGCCAGCAGGTTGTCGGGCTCCTACGAGCAGTACTTC. Translation: CASRLSGSYEQYF.

V and J are TRBV7-2 and TRBJ1-1; a possible D gene is TRBD1 (5 bases). Germline V gives CDR1 SGHTA, CDR2 FQGNSA. The CDR3 loop spans 15 amino acids. The V and J ends lost 5 bases and 4 bases respectively, with 17 bases between them. The CDR3 is CASSTQGIGSTEAFF. The CDR3, as DNA: TGTGCCAGCAGCACTCAGGGTATTGGTAGCACTGAAGCTTTCTTT.

The J gene is TRBJ2-1, the V gene TRBV7-9, with 9 bases lining up with TRBD2. V trimming: 4 bases; J trimming: 7 bases; junction bases outside the gene matches: 2. The CDR3 runs 13 residues. In germline, CDR1 is SEHNR, CDR2 FQNEAQ (reference sequence). CDR3 sequence reads: CASSSAGGNEQFF. The CDR3 DNA reads as TGTGCCAGCAGCTCCGCGGGAGGGAATGAGCAGTTCTTC.

The chain uses TRBV10-3 and TRBJ2-3, with 11 bases that match TRBD2. In germline, CDR1 is ENHRY, CDR2 SYGVKD. V lost 9 bases, J lost 3 bases, and 5 bases stayed unmatched. CDR3 size: 14 residues. This CDR3 is CAIRTSGPTDTQYF. CDR3 DNA: TGTGCCATTCGGACTAGCGGGCCGACAGATACGCAGTATTTT.

This chain connects TRBV25-1 to TRBJ1-2; 8 positions match TRBD1. The CDR3 is 16 amino acids. V shed 6 bases, J shed 2 bases, and the junction held 11 bases outside the gene matches. Germline CDR1 MGHDK, CDR2 SYGVNS. CDR3 region: CASSGTGPQKNYGYTF. Here the CDR3 DNA reads TGTGCCAGCAGCGGGACAGGTCCGCAGAAGAACTATGGCTACACCTTC.